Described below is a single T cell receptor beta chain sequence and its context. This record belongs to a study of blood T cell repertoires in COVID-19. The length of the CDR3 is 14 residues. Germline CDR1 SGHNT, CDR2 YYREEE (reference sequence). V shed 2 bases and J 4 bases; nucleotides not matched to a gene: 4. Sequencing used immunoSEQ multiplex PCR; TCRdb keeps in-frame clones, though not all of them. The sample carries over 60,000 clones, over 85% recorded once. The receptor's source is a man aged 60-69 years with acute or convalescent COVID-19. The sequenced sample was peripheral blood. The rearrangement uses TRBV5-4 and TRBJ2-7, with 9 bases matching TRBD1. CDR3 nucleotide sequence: TGTGCCAGCAGCTTTCGGACAGGGGTTTACGAGCAGTACTTC. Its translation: CASSFRTGVYEQYF. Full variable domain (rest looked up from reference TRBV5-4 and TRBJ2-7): ETGVTQSPTHLIKTRGQQVTLRCSSQSGHNTVSWYQQALGQGPQFIFQYYREEENGRGNFPPRFSGLQFPNYSSELNVNALELDDSALYLCASSFRTGVYEQYFGPGTRLTVT.